The 23 T cell receptor beta chains below come from one sample, sequenced in a study of post-analysis software for immune sequencing data. Whole-study findings and limits: A few TRBV segments were significantly more frequent in patients than in controls. TRBV5-6, TRBV5-1 and TRBV20-1 were among these segments.

Incorporated into the TCR beta cDNA libraries were unique molecular identifiers, which served to reduce PCR and sequencing biases. Via MiXCR, TCRdb re-called the PCR reads, giving one row per CDR3 protein. The table lists 450,000 to 700,000 distinct CDR3 sequences, 44% of them singletons. The antigens for these receptors are not known. The sequenced sample consisted of blood. The source of these receptors is a girl aged 5 to 17 with multiple sclerosis.

This clonotype was seen a few times. V gene TRBV25-1 combines with J gene TRBJ1-2; TRBD1 matches 8 bases. This CDR3 spans 14 amino acids. The V segment lost 6 bases and the J segment 4 bases; nucleotides outside the gene matches: 7. Germline CDR1 is MGHDK and CDR2 is SYGVNS. The CDR3 bases are TGTGCCAGCAGCGGGGACAGGTATTTCTATGGCTACACCTTC. The encoded protein is CASSGDRYFYGYTF.

The table lists this clonotype with a few counts. The V call is TRBV20-1, the J call TRBJ2-7; no firm D call. The CDR3 loop spans 13 amino acids. Deletions cut 0 bases from V and 6 bases from J, with 12 bases between. Per the germline V gene, CDR1 is DFQATT and CDR2 is SNEGSKA (reference sequence). The CDR3 bases are TGCAGTGCTAGAGATTCCCTAGTGGGCGAGCAGTACTTC. This encodes CSARDSLVGEQYF.

The sample holds one count of this clonotype. The rearrangement joins TRBV4-1 to TRBJ1-2; D uncertain. The CDR3 spans 14 residues. The V and J ends lost 2 bases and 4 bases respectively, with 11 bases between them. The germline V gene has CDR1 MGHRA and CDR2 YSYEKL. The DNA of the CDR3 is TGCGCCAGCAGCCAATTCCTAGAAGGCTATGGCTACACCTTC. Amino acids: CASSQFLEGYGYTF.

The chain carries TRBV9 and TRBJ2-1, with D possibly matching TRBD2 (6 bases). This CDR3 contains 15 residues. V lost 3 bases and J lost 3, with 13 bases in between. CDR1 SGDLS and CDR2 YYNGEE come from the germline V gene. The CDR3, as DNA: TGTGCCAGCAGCGCAACTAGCTCGAGCTACAATGAGCAGTTCTTC. Translating it yields CASSATSSSYNEQFF.

The sample holds a few counts of this clonotype. This rearrangement joins TRBV12-3 or TRBV12-4 to TRBJ2-7, with 8 bases matching TRBD2. Trimming took 5 bases from V and 1 from J; bases not matched to a gene: 7. The CDR3 has 15 amino acids. This chain's CDR3 is CASSPGAGGSYEQYF. CDR3 sequence (DNA): TGTGCCAGCAGTCCTGGGGCGGGAGGTTCCTACGAGCAGTACTTC.

The J gene is TRBJ2-5, the V gene TRBV12-3 or TRBV12-4, with 8 nucleotides matching TRBD2. This CDR3 has 15 residues. The trim removed 2 bases at V and 3 bases at J, leaving 5 bases unmatched. The CDR3 protein is CASSLTPAGEETQYF. CDR3 nucleotides: TGTGCCAGCAGTTTAACCCCAGCGGGGGAAGAGACCCAGTACTTC.

Points on this clonotype: At one end the junction does not follow the germline gene, possibly because of a read error. CDR3 in amino acids: CASSSSGGARETQYF. DNA of the CDR3: TGCGCCAGCAGCTCCAGCGGGGGGGCTAGAGAGACCCAGTACTTC. The gene calls are TRBV7-3 and TRBJ2-5; 10 positions match TRBD2. Germline CDR1 is SGHTA and CDR2 is FQGTGA. The CDR3 is 15 residues long.

The chain has TRBV12-3 or TRBV12-4 and TRBJ2-7; D is uncertain. This CDR3 has 11 residues. Trimming cost V 2 bases and J 6 bases, with 5 bases left between them. The CDR3 loop reads CASSLWGEQYF. The CDR3 DNA is TGTGCCAGCAGTTTATGGGGCGAGCAGTACTTC.

CDR3 residues: CSVDQGNTGELFF. DNA for the CDR3: TGCAGCGTTGATCAGGGGAACACCGGGGAGCTGTTTTTT. The chain combines TRBV29-1 with TRBJ2-2; tentative D call: TRBD1 (5 bases). The germline gives CDR1 SQVTM, CDR2 ANQGSEA. Trimming took 3 bases from V and 1 from J, leaving 6 bases between them. The CDR3 sequence is 13 residues long.

Many counts were recorded for this clonotype. The CDR3 sequence is CASSSDYLSTDTQYF. For the CDR3, the DNA is TGTGCCAGCTCAAGCGATTATTTGAGCACAGATACGCAGTATTTT. The gene calls are TRBV7-2 and TRBJ2-3; D not resolved. Trimming took 8 bases from V and 0 from J, leaving 15 bases between them. This CDR3 comprises 15 residues. From germline, CDR1 is SGHTA and CDR2 FQGNSA.

The sample holds a few counts of this clonotype. Written as DNA, the CDR3 is TGTGCCAGCAGTTTAAGCAGGGAGTCCTACGAGCAGTACTTC. Protein: CASSLSRESYEQYF. The V call is TRBV12-3 or TRBV12-4, the J call TRBJ2-7, with D tentatively TRBD1 or TRBD2 (5 bases each). The V and J ends lost 2 bases and 1 base respectively, with 9 bases between them. The CDR3 is 14 residues long.

The chain links TRBV7-9 to TRBJ1-1; 9 positions match TRBD1. CDR3 size: 13 residues. The J segment lost 8 bases and the V segment lost 5 bases, leaving 6 bases of the junction unmatched. In germline, CDR1 is SEHNR, CDR2 FQNEAQ (reference sequence). CDR3 sequence (DNA): TGTGCCAGCAGCCTGGGACAGGGAAAAGAAGCTTTCTTT. Amino acid sequence: CASSLGQGKEAFF.

This sequence joins TRBV20-1 and TRBJ2-5; 11 nucleotides line up with TRBD2. This CDR3 has 16 residues. Germline CDR1 reads DFQATT; CDR2 reads SNEGSKA (reference sequence). With V trimmed by 7 bases and J by 2 bases, 12 bases remained unmatched. CDR3 DNA sequence: TGCAGTGTCTTCCGCGTAGCGGGAGGGAATCAAGAGACCCAGTACTTC. This sequence encodes CSVFRVAGGNQETQYF.

Details on this clonotype: Here the CDR3 omits its conserved ending phenylalanine or tryptophan, so a read error is the likely source. This chain links TRBV12-3 or TRBV12-4 with TRBJ1-5, with TRBD1 as a possible D gene (6 bases). Trimming pared 3 bases from V and 6 bases from J, leaving 12 bases between. This CDR3 has 14 residues. For the CDR3, the DNA is TGTGCCAGCAGTTTGTACAGGGAAGTTCAGCCCCAGCATGTT. Translation: CASSLYREVQPQHV.

The genes are TRBV5-1 and TRBJ2-7, with D perhaps matching TRBD1 or TRBD2 (5 bases each). CDR3 length: 15 amino acids. Looked up from germline, CDR1 is SGHRS and CDR2 is YFSETQ. Trimming took 1 base from V and 0 from J, leaving 11 bases between them. DNA of the CDR3: TGCGCCAGCAGCTTGAACCGGGACGGCTCCTACGAGCAGTACTTC. This sequence encodes CASSLNRDGSYEQYF.

The chain joins TRBV4-1 to TRBJ2-1, with 8 positions matching TRBD2. The CDR3 sequence is 19 residues long. Germline-derived CDR1 and CDR2 are MGHRA and YSYEKL. Trimming removed 0 bases from V and 0 bases from J; junction bases left unmatched: 10. CDR3 DNA: TGCGCCAGCAGCCAAGATTGGAGCGGGGGCCAGAGCTCCTACAATGAGCAGTTCTTC. This codes for CASSQDWSGGQSSYNEQFF.

V gene TRBV20-1 combines with J gene TRBJ2-1, with 12 bases fitting TRBD2. The trim removed 5 bases at V and 6 bases at J, leaving 8 bases unmatched. The CDR3 spans 15 residues. In germline, CDR1 is DFQATT, CDR2 SNEGSKA (reference sequence). The CDR3 loop is CSAGDPSGGANEQFF. CDR3 DNA: TGCAGTGCTGGGGATCCTAGCGGGGGGGCCAATGAGCAGTTCTTC.

This chain joins TRBV7-6 and TRBJ2-2, with 7 bases matching TRBD2. V was clipped by 6 bases and J by 8 bases; unmatched bases: 3. CDR3 length: 12 residues. Looked up from germline, CDR1 is SGHVS and CDR2 is FNYEAQ. The CDR3 loop reads CASSSGQGELFF. CDR3 bases: TGTGCCAGCAGTAGCGGGCAGGGGGAGCTGTTTTTT.

V usage is TRBV4-1 and J usage is TRBJ1-5; 9 bases map to TRBD1. V shed 0 bases, J shed 4 bases, and the junction held 7 bases outside the gene matches. The V gene's germline CDR1 is MGHRA and CDR2 YSYEKL. CDR3 length: 17 amino acids. CDR3 sequence reads: CASSQEGGTGRNQPQHF. The CDR3 region has the DNA TGCGCCAGCAGCCAAGAAGGAGGGACAGGGCGTAATCAGCCCCAGCATTTT.

The V and J genes are TRBV11-3 and TRBJ2-5; 13 bases align to TRBD2. Germline V CDR1 and CDR2: SGHNT, YENEEA. CDR3 length: 16 amino acids. V gave up 5 bases and J gave up 4 bases; unmatched junction bases: 7. CDR3 amino acids: CASSPELAGGGETQYF. The CDR3 DNA is TGTGCCAGCAGCCCGGAACTAGCGGGAGGGGGAGAGACCCAGTACTTC.

Only one count was recorded for this clonotype. The chain employs TRBV5-1 and TRBJ2-1; D perhaps matches TRBD2 (5 bases). V dropped 0 bases and J dropped 0 bases, with 13 bases sitting between them. CDR1 is SGHRS, CDR2 YFSETQ, per germline. The CDR3 length is 17 residues. CDR3 bases: TGCGCCAGCAGCTTGGAGTGGAGCGGCAGCTCCTACAATGAGCAGTTCTTC. It yields the protein CASSLEWSGSSYNEQFF.

J is TRBJ2-1 and V is TRBV4-2; 9 bases are a match to TRBD2. The CDR3 sequence is 15 residues long. CDR1 is LGHNA, CDR2 YNFKEQ, per germline. V lost 4 bases and J lost 5; bases outside the gene matches: 6. The CDR3 sequence: CASSLSGGRHNEQFF. CDR3 coding DNA: TGTGCCAGCAGCCTTAGCGGGGGAAGGCACAATGAGCAGTTCTTC.

This rearrangement joins TRBV6-5 to TRBJ2-3; D unresolved. V was shortened by 6 bases and J by 6 bases, with 10 bases between the two germline ends. This CDR3 comprises 12 residues. CDR1 is MNHEY and CDR2 is SVGAGI in the germline V gene. CDR3 region: CASRSLGDTQYF. The CDR3 nucleotides read TGTGCCAGCAGATCCCTAGGGGATACGCAGTATTTT.